Shown below are 9 T cell receptor beta chains from a single sample sequenced in a study of patients and donors after allogeneic stem cell transplantation. TCRdb used MiXCR to reprocess the RT-PCR reads, holding one entry per CDR3 protein. The sample contains some 880,000 distinct CDR3 sequences, 15% to 20% of which appear only once. The sample consisted of blood, either unsorted or a sorted T cell fraction (not recorded which). The receptor set was obtained from a human donor who was either an allogeneic HSCT recipient or a stem cell or donor lymphocyte infusion donor (not recorded which). It is not recorded whose cells these are; they may come from a transplant donor.

This clonotype showed up just a few times. The chain recombines TRBV28 with TRBJ1-2; D is ambiguous. Germline lookup yields CDR1 MDHEN and CDR2 SYDVKM. The CDR3 covers 12 residues. V lost 3 bases, J lost 7 bases, and 9 bases lay in between. CDR3 region: CASSFSGRGYTF. CDR3 nucleotide sequence: TGTGCCAGCAGTTTTTCGGGTCGTGGCTACACCTTC.

The count of this clonotype is one. The CDR3 region is CASSLNGQINIQYF. The DNA of the CDR3 is TGTGCCAGCAGCCTAAATGGACAGATAAACATTCAGTACTTC. J is TRBJ2-4 and V is TRBV11-2, with D perhaps matching TRBD1 (6 bases). The CDR3 covers 14 residues. The V gene's germline CDR1 is SGHAT and CDR2 FQNNGV. V lost 5 bases and J lost 6, with 14 bases in between.

V is TRBV19 and J is TRBJ1-4; perhaps TRBD1 as D (6 bases). Germline V gene lookup returns CDR1 LNHDA and CDR2 SQIVND (reference sequence). The CDR3 runs 15 residues. V was trimmed by 3 bases and J by 7 bases, leaving 15 bases between them. CDR3 DNA: TGTGCCAGTAGTATCGCACCCAGGGGTGGTGAAAAACTGTTTTTT. This translates into CASSIAPRGGEKLFF.

This rearrangement joins TRBV20-1 to TRBJ2-1; TRBD2 matches 8 bases. CDR1 DFQATT and CDR2 SNEGSKA come from the germline V gene (reference sequence). V lost 8 bases and J lost 9; bases outside the gene matches: 12. The CDR3 is 13 amino acids. CDR3: CSFKGLASIEQFF. The CDR3 DNA sequence: TGCAGTTTCAAAGGACTAGCAAGTATTGAGCAGTTCTTC.

This clonotype has more than one count but fewer than ten. J is TRBJ2-3 and V is TRBV7-2; TRBD2 aligns across 13 bases. Unmatched junction bases numbered 5, after V lost 3 bases and J lost 5 bases. CDR3 length: 16 amino acids. Per the germline V gene, CDR1 is SGHTA and CDR2 is FQGNSA. CDR3 region: CASSFWTSGSIDTQYF. The CDR3 DNA reads TGTGCCAGCAGCTTCTGGACTAGCGGGAGTATAGATACGCAGTATTTT. Drawing the rest from reference TRBV7-2 and TRBJ2-3, the complete variable domain is GAGVSQSPSNKVTEKGKDVELRCDPISGHTALYWYRQSLGQGLEFLIYFQGNSAPDKSGLPSDRFSAERTGGSVSTLTIQRTQQEDSAVYLCASSFWTSGSIDTQYFGPGTRLTVL.

V is TRBV14 and J is TRBJ2-7; 8 nucleotides agree with TRBD1. Germline-derived CDR1 and CDR2 are SGHDN and FVKESK. This CDR3 is built from 11 residues. V was clipped by 10 bases and J by 5 bases; unmatched bases: 4. The CDR3, as DNA: TGTGCCACTACAGGGGGTGACGAGCAGTACTTC. Encoded protein: CATTGGDEQYF.

The rearrangement joins TRBV25-1 to TRBJ2-6; 7 bases are shared with TRBD1. The CDR3 extends over 16 amino acids. V was pared by 4 bases and J by 7 bases, with 10 bases of the junction left unmatched. Germline loops: CDR1 MGHDK, CDR2 SYGVNS. The chain's CDR3 is CASSGHRGTLANVLTF. As DNA, the CDR3 is TGTGCCAGCAGTGGGCACAGGGGTACTTTAGCCAACGTCCTGACTTTC.

The V gene is TRBV5-1, the J gene TRBJ2-7; perhaps TRBD2 as D (6 bases). The CDR3 totals 16 residues. Germline V lookup: CDR1 SGHRS, CDR2 YFSETQ. Deletions cut 4 bases from V and 2 bases from J, with 19 bases between. The CDR3 nucleotides are TGCGCCAGCAGCGGGACTCCAAAGTGGGGAACCTACGAGCAGTACTTC. Translating gives CASSGTPKWGTYEQYF.

In its sample, this clonotype was seen a few times. V is TRBV25-1 and J is TRBJ1-1; 7 bases agree with TRBD1. The trim removed 4 bases at V and 5 bases at J, leaving 7 bases unmatched. The V gene's germline CDR1 is MGHDK and CDR2 SYGVNS. CDR3 length equals 14 residues. CDR3 nucleotide sequence: TGTGCCAGCAGTGGCACAGGGGCCTGGACTGAAGCTTTCTTT. It translates to CASSGTGAWTEAFF.